This T cell receptor (beta chain) derives from a study of beta chain features in type 1 diabetes. Every isolated RNA sample was fully reverse transcribed, so sequencing captured expressed TCRB transcripts. Method: immunoSEQ multiplex PCR; TCRdb's copy keeps in-frame clones and lacks some. The sample has roughly 370,000 clones, about 14% seen once. In its sample, this clone was seen a few times. Germline values: CDR1 SGHAT, CDR2 FQDESV (reference sequence). CDR3 length equals 14 residues. Trimming pared 3 bases from V and 3 bases from J, leaving 9 bases between. Specimen: naive CD4+ T cells from blood. This sequence joins TRBV11-1 and TRBJ2-4; D gene ambiguous. The TCR was taken from a man in his thirties or forties in good health. This CDR3 is CASSLDVGKNIQYF. In DNA form, the CDR3 reads TGTGCCAGCAGCTTGGATGTTGGCAAAAACATTCAGTACTTC.